Listed below are T cell receptor beta chains from one sample, sequenced in a study of shared clonotypes between healthy human individuals. Assay used: immunoSEQ multiplex PCR; TCRdb lists only in-frame clones, some missing. The repertoire includes some 2,000,000 clones, 85% to 95% of them detected once, and more than 0.1% sits in the top ten. Source material: naive CD4+ T cells sorted from blood. All receptors come from a young man in good health. Each CDR3 is given with its conserved first and last residue. D genes are given only for firm matches.

TRBD1,TRBJ1-4,TRBV30,CAWRWGDRSATNEKLFF
-,TRBJ1-4,TRBV19,CASSPNREFNEKLFF
-,TRBJ2-7,TRBV14,CASSQIGGSYEQYF
-,TRBJ1-6,TRBV4-2,CASSQDTGEVNSPLHF
TRBD1,TRBJ1-2,TRBV5-1,CASSFGTANYGYTF
TRBD2,TRBJ2-5,TRBV10-3,CATEPTSGGETQYF
TRBD2,TRBJ2-1,TRBV7-9,CASSLAKRGGLGNEQFF
-,TRBJ2-7,TRBV6-5,CASKFRGYGSYEQYF
-,TRBJ2-1,TRBV5-1,CASSLEVASSYNEQFF
-,TRBJ2-7,TRBV11-2,CASSLGWQGPYEQYF
TRBD1,TRBJ2-7,TRBV10-2,CASSEGDRGPAALSYEQYF
-,TRBJ1-6,TRBV28,CASIPPYNSPLHF
TRBD1,TRBJ2-4,TRBV18,CASSPGTVGLAKNIQYF
TRBD1,TRBJ2-7,TRBV10-1,CASSDRGQGGPYEQYF
TRBD2,TRBJ2-2,TRBV7-9,CASSVGLAGTGELFF
-,TRBJ2-1,TRBV5-1,CASSLVGRREQFF
-,TRBJ1-2,TRBV29-1,CSVVLRQGYGYTF
TRBD1,TRBJ2-3,TRBV7-9,CASSQTGTGTDTQYF
TRBD2,TRBJ2-1,TRBV7-6,CASSRSLAGEQFF
-,TRBJ1-2,TRBV11-2,CASSLVGGGGYTF
-,TRBJ2-7,TRBV6-5,CASSRNEEQYF
-,TRBJ1-2,TRBV19,CASTPDDRLAYGYTF
-,TRBJ2-3,TRBV5-1,CASSGRDLLNTDTQYF
TRBD1,TRBJ1-1,TRBV6-1,CASGGGTVNTEAFF
TRBD1,TRBJ2-7,TRBV5-1,CASSLGTGMYEQYF
-,TRBJ1-2,TRBV19,CASSISWVANYGYTF
-,TRBJ1-6,TRBV2,CASSEYSGVYNSPLHF
TRBD1,TRBJ1-2,TRBV4-1,CASSQVTGGWNYGYTF
TRBD2,TRBJ2-1,TRBV5-1,CASSPEGTSGSSQFF
-,TRBJ2-7,TRBV18,CASSSVRDTPTYEQYF
-,TRBJ1-1,TRBV11-3,CASSLVVGSEAFF
-,TRBJ1-1,TRBV4-1,CASSQDEGRANTEAFF
-,TRBJ2-2,TRBV10-1,CASSEPPGELFF
-,TRBJ2-7,TRBV27,CATPEAVTGTETYEQYF
-,TRBJ2-3,TRBV7-2,CASSLDKGGTDTQYF
-,TRBJ2-2,TRBV20-1,CSAGNTGELFF
-,TRBJ1-1,TRBV11-2,CASSFGGLTEAFF
-,TRBJ1-5,TRBV29-1,CSVEVAGNQPQHF
-,TRBJ1-6,TRBV6-1,CASSEGRVQNSPLHF
-,TRBJ1-2,TRBV28,CASSLSPGGVRYGYTF